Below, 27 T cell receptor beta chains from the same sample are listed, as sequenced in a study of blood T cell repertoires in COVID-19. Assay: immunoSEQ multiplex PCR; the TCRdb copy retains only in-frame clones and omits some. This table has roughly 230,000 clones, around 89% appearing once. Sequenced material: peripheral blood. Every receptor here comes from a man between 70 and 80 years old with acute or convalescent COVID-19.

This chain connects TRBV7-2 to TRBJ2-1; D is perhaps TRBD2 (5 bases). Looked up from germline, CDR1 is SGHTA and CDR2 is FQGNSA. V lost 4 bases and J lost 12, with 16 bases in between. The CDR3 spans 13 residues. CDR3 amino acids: CASSYEGGRLQFF. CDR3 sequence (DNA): TGTGCCAGCAGCTACGAGGGCGGGCGGCTGCAGTTCTTC.

The CDR3 DNA sequence: TGTGCCACAGGGGATAGCTCTGGAAACACCATATATTTT. The encoded protein is CATGDSSGNTIYF. The V gene is TRBV24-1, the J gene TRBJ1-3; a weak D match, TRBD1 (5 bases). V shed 10 bases and J shed 0 bases, with 9 bases lying between them. The CDR3 is 13 residues long. Germline V gene sequence: CDR1 KGHDR, CDR2 SFDVKD.

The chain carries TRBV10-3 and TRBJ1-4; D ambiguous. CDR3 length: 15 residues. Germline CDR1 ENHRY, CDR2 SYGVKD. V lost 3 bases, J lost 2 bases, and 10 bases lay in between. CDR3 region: CAISDTTSTNEKLFF. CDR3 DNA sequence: TGTGCCATCAGTGATACGACATCTACTAATGAAAAACTGTTTTTT.

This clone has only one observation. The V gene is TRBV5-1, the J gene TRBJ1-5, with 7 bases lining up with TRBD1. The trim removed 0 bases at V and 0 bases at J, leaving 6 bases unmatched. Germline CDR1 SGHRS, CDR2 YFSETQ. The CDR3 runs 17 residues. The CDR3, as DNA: TGCGCCAGCAGCTTGGACCCGACAGGGCGTAGCAATCAGCCCCAGCATTTT. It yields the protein CASSLDPTGRSNQPQHF.

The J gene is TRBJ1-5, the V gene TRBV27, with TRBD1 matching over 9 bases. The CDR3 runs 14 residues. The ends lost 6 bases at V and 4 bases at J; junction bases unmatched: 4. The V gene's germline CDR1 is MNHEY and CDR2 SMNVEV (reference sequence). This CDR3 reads CASRLGTGNQPQHF. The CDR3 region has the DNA TGTGCCAGCAGACTAGGGACAGGGAATCAGCCCCAGCATTTT.

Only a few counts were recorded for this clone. The CDR3 coding sequence is TGTGCCAGCAGTGGTAGCGGGAGGCTTCCCACGTCGAGGAATGAGCAGTTCTTC. It specifies CASSGSGRLPTSRNEQFF. The chain employs TRBV6-1 and TRBJ2-1; 10 nucleotides line up with TRBD2. Germline CDR1 and CDR2: MNHNS and SASEGT. V trimming: 4 bases; J trimming: 7 bases; junction bases outside the gene matches: 16. This CDR3 comprises 18 residues.

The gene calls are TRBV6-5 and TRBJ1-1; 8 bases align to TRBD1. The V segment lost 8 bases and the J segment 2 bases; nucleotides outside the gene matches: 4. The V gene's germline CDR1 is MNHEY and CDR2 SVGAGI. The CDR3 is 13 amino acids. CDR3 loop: CASGQGANTEAFF. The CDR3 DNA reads TGTGCCAGCGGTCAGGGGGCTAACACTGAAGCTTTCTTT.

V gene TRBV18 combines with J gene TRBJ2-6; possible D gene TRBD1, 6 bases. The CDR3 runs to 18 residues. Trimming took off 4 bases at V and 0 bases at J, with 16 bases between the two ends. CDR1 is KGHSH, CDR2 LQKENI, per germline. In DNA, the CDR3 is TGTGCCAGCTCACTTCGTCGACAGGATGGCTCTGGGGCCAACGTCCTGACTTTC. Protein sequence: CASSLRRQDGSGANVLTF.

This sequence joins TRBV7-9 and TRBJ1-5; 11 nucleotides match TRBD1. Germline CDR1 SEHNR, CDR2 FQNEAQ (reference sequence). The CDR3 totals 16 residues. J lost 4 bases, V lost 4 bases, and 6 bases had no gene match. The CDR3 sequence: CASSYSGTGGNQPQHF. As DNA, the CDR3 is TGTGCCAGCAGCTACTCCGGGACAGGGGGGAATCAGCCCCAGCATTTT.

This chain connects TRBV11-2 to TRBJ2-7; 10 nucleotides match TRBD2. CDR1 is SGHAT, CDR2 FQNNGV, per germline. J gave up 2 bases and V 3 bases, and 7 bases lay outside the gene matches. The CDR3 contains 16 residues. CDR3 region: CASSLVTSGKTYEQYF. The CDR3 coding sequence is TGTGCCAGCAGCTTGGTAACTAGCGGGAAAACCTACGAGCAGTACTTC.

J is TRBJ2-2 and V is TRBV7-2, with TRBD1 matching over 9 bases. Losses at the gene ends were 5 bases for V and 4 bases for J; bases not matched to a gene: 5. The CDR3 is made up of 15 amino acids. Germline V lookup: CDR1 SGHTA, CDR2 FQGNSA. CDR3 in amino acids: CASSPSTGGTGELFF. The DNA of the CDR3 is TGTGCCAGCAGCCCGTCGACAGGGGGCACCGGGGAGCTGTTTTTT.

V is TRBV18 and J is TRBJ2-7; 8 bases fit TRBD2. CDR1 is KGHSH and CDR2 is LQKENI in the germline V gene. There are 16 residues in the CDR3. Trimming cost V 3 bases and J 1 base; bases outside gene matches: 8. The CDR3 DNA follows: TGTGCCAGCTCACCTTTCGTTAGCGGGACTTCCTACGAGCAGTACTTC. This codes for CASSPFVSGTSYEQYF.

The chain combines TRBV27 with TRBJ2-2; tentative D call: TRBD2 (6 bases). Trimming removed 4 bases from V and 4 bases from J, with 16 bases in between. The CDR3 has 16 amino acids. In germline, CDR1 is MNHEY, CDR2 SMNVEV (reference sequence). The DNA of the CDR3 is TGTGCCAGCAGTTCCCGTCGCAGGAGGGGCACCGGGGAGCTGTTTTTT. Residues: CASSSRRRRGTGELFF.

The CDR3 is CASSAGLPRINEQYF. The CDR3 coding sequence is TGTGCCAGCAGCGCGGGACTACCGAGGATCAACGAGCAGTACTTC. The rearrangement joins TRBV5-5 to TRBJ2-7; TRBD2 aligns across 7 bases. Unmatched junction bases numbered 12, after V lost 4 bases and J lost 5 bases. Germline V gene lookup returns CDR1 SGHKS and CDR2 YYEKEE (reference sequence). This CDR3 contains 15 residues. Drawing the rest from reference TRBV5-5 and TRBJ2-7, the complete variable domain is DAGVTQSPTHLIKTRGQQVTLRCSPISGHKSVSWYQQVLGQGPQFIFQYYEKEERGRGNFPDRFSARQFPNYSSELNVNALLLGDSALYLCASSAGLPRINEQYFGPGTRLTVT.

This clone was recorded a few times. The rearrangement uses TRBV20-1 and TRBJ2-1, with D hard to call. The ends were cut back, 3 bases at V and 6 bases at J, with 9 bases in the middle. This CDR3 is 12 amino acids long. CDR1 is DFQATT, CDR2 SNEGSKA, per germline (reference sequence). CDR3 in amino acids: CSASPTRNEQFF. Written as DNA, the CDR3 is TGCAGTGCTAGTCCTACGCGCAATGAGCAGTTCTTC.

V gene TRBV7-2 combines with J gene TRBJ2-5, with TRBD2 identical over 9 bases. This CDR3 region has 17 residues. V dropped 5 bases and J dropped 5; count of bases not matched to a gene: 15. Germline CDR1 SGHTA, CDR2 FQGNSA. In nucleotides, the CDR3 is TGTGCCAGCAGCCAAGTCTCAAGCGGGAGGCCTACGGAGACCCAGTACTTC. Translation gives CASSQVSSGRPTETQYF.

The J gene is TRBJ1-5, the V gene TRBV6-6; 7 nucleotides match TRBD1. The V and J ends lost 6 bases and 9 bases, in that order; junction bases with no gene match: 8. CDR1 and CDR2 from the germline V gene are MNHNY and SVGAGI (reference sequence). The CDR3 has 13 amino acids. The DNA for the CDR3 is TGTGCCAGCAGACCAACAGGGGTCGGGCCCCAGCATTTT. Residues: CASRPTGVGPQHF.

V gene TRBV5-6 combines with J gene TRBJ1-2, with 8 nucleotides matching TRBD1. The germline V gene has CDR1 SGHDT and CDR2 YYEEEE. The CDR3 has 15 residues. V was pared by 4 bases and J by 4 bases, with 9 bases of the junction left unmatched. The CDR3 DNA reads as TGTGCCAGCAGCATAAGGACAGGGCTGATCTATGGCTACACCTTC. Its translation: CASSIRTGLIYGYTF.

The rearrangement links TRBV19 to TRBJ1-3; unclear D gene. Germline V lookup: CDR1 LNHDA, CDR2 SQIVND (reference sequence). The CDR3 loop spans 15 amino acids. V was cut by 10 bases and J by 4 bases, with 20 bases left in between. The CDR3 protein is CATSGGSREGNTIYF. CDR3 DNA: TGTGCCACCAGCGGCGGGTCCCGGGAAGGAAACACCATATATTTT.

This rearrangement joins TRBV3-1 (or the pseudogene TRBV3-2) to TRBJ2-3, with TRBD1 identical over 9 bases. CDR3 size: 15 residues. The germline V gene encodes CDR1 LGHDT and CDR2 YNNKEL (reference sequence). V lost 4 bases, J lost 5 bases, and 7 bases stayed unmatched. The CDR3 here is CASSPRDRVGDTQYF. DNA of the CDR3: TGTGCCAGCAGCCCCCGGGACAGGGTTGGAGATACGCAGTATTTT.

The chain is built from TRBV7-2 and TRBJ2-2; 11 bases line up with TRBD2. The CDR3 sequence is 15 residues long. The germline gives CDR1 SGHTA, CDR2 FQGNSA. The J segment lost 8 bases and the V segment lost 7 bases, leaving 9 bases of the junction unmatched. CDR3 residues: CASTLAGGTAGELFF. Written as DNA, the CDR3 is TGTGCCAGCACGCTAGCGGGAGGCACAGCAGGGGAGCTGTTTTTT.

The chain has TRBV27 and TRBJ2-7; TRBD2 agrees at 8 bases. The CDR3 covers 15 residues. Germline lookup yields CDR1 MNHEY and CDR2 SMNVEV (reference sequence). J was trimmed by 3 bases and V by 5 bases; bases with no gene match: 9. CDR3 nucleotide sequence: TGTGCCAGCAGTGCCCTAGCGGGTGCCGTCTACGAGCAGTACTTC. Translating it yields CASSALAGAVYEQYF.

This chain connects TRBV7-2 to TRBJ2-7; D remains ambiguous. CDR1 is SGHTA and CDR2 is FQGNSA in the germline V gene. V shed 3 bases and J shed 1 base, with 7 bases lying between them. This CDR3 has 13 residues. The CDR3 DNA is TGTGCCAGCAGCTTCGCAGCGTCCTACGAGCAGTACTTC. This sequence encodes CASSFAASYEQYF.

The CDR3 DNA is TGTGCCATCGCCCGACAGGAGGAAAAACTGTTTTTT. Protein sequence: CAIARQEEKLFF. The gene calls are TRBV10-3 and TRBJ1-4; tentatively, D is TRBD1 (6 bases). Germline V gene lookup returns CDR1 ENHRY and CDR2 SYGVKD. V shed 8 bases and J shed 8 bases, with 12 bases lying between them. This CDR3 is built from 12 residues.

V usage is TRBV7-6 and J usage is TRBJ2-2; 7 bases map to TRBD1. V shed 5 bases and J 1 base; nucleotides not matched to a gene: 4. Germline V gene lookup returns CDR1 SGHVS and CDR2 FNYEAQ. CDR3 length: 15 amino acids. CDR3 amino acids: CASSPGTENTGELFF. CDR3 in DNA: TGTGCCAGCAGCCCCGGGACAGAGAACACCGGGGAGCTGTTTTTT.

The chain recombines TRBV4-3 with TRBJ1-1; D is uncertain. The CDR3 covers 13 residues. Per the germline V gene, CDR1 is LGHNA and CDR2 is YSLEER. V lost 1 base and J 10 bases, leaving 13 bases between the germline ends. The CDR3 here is CASSQVDGEGAFF. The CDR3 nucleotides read TGCGCCAGCAGCCAAGTCGACGGCGAGGGAGCTTTCTTT.

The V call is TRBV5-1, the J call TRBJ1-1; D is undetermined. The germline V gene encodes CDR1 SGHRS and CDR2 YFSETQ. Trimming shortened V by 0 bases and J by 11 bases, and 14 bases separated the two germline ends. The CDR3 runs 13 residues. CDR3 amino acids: CASSLAESLEAFF. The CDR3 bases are TGCGCCAGCAGCTTGGCCGAATCGTTAGAGGCTTTCTTT.